Included here is one T cell receptor (beta chain) sequence, with context. Antigen unknown. Other nucleotide sequences in the sample specify the same CDR3. Collection of blood occurred at baseline, at cycle 4 day 1, and at cycle 7 day 1. This sample was taken from a study of OX40 agonist ivuxolimab in advanced cancers. Whole-study results and caveats: Circulating CD4+ and CD8+ T cells showed clonal expansion by week 6 at 0.1 to 3.0 mg/kg. Expanded clones were, on average, more numerous among CD8+ T cells than CD4+.

Assay: immunoSEQ multiplex PCR; the TCRdb copy retains only in-frame clones and omits some. The sample yields 77,000 or so clones, 90% to 95% seen once. The CDR3 covers 14 residues. Germline CDR1 MDHEN, CDR2 SYDVKM. V lost 7 bases and J 5 bases, leaving 17 bases between the germline ends. This chain joins TRBV28 and TRBJ2-5; D possibly uses TRBD1 or TRBD2 (5 bases each). This specimen consisted of CD4+ or CD8+ T cells sorted from blood, obtained in a trial of the OX40 agonist ivuxolimab. The sequence was obtained from an adult with an advanced solid tumor such as melanoma, head and neck, liver or kidney cancer. CDR3 protein: CASIRQGTGETQYF. In nucleotides, the CDR3 is TGTGCCAGCATACGGCAGGGCACGGGGGAGACCCAGTACTTC.